This TCR beta chain was captured by sequencing in a study of blood T cell repertoires in COVID-19. Overall study: Sites in the United States, Italy and Spain provided acute and convalescent COVID-19 samples. The cDNA or gDNA used as material had been derived from T cells, B-cell-depleted T cells, or PBMCs.

V was clipped by 2 bases and J by 2 bases; unmatched bases: 0. This CDR3 spans 14 amino acids. Germline V gene data show CDR1 as KGHDR and CDR2 as SFDVKD. This clone was recorded a few times. Grouping used clinical history reported by participants in a survey and questionnaire. Libraries were prepared by immunoSEQ multiplex PCR; TCRdb keeps only in-frame clonotypes and omits some of them. The sample lists a few hundred thousand clones; 85% were seen once. This clonotype was obtained from a man in his forties or fifties who had recovered from COVID-19. The sample taken for sequencing was PBMCs or T cells enriched from blood (not recorded which). The genes are TRBV24-1 and TRBJ1-2, with 8 bases identical to TRBD1. CDR3 in DNA: TGTGCCACCAGTGATTCAGGGGGCAACTATGGCTACACCTTC. Amino acids: CATSDSGGNYGYTF.